Each of the 12 T cell receptor beta chains below was sequenced from the same sample in a study of T cells in Graves' hyperthyroidism and ophthalmopathy. From RNA transcripts, TCR beta CDR3 regions were amplified. RT-PCR in the first round (using the HTBI primer set) targeted the TCR CDR3. A single record per CDR3 protein comes from TCRdb applying MiXCR to the multiplex PCR reads. The repertoire holds about 560,000 distinct CDR3 sequences, with roughly 50% as singletons. The sample consisted of peripheral blood or thyroid tissue (not recorded which). The origin of the receptors is a young woman with Graves' hyperthyroidism.

This clonotype has a single count. One end of the junction is discordant with germline, which a read error may explain. This rearrangement joins TRBV7-9 to TRBJ2-7; the D is unclear. The germline V gene encodes CDR1 SEHNR and CDR2 FQNEAQ (reference sequence). There are 12 residues in the CDR3. The CDR3 nucleotides read TGCGCCAGCAGCCAGGATAGTTACGGGCAGCACTTC. Protein product: CASSQDSYGQHF.

As concerns this clonotype: The junction departs from the called germline gene at one end, perhaps through a read error. The chain is built from TRBV25-1 and TRBJ2-7, with unresolved D. Germline CDR1 is MGHDK and CDR2 is SYGVNS. The CDR3 is 12 amino acids. CDR3 protein: CASRTTAYGQYF. The CDR3 bases are TGTGCCAGCAGGACCACAGCCTACGGGCAGTACTTC.

Concerning this clonotype itself: A much more abundant neighbour one base away suggests this may be a read error. The chain links TRBV10-3 to TRBJ1-2; D ambiguous. The CDR3 runs 15 residues. Germline values: CDR1 ENHRY, CDR2 SYGVKD. The CDR3 DNA reads TGTGCCGTCAGCGATGGACTTACGAGGGACTATGGCTACACCTTC. It yields the protein CAVSDGLTRDYGYTF.

CDR3 nucleotides: TGTGCCAGCAGCGGCGAGCAACAGTCTAATGAAAAACTGTTTTTT. The encoded protein is CASSGEQQSNEKLFF. This chain uses TRBV9 with TRBJ1-4, with D unclear. The V and J ends lost 3 bases and 3 bases respectively, with 12 bases between them. In germline, CDR1 is SGDLS, CDR2 YYNGEE. The CDR3 extends over 15 amino acids.

This chain uses TRBV7-8 with TRBJ1-2, with 9 bases lining up with TRBD1. This CDR3 has 15 residues. Trimming removed 3 bases from V and 5 bases from J; junction bases left unmatched: 7. Germline V gene lookup returns CDR1 SGHVS and CDR2 FQNEAQ. The CDR3, as DNA: TGTGCCAGCAGCTTCGACGGGGGACAGGGATATGGCTACACCTTC. Translated, it gives CASSFDGGQGYGYTF.

This clonotype was observed a handful of times. V usage is TRBV9 and J usage is TRBJ1-2, with 10 nucleotides matching TRBD1. V was clipped by 1 base and J by 6 bases; unmatched bases: 9. Germline V gene data show CDR1 as SGDLS and CDR2 as YYNGEE. The CDR3 spans 16 residues. The CDR3 DNA reads TGTGCCAGCAGCGTACCCAGACAGGGGGCGCGGCATGGCTACACCTTC. It encodes CASSVPRQGARHGYTF.

This sequence joins TRBV29-1 and TRBJ1-2; 8 bases map to TRBD1. This CDR3 comprises 10 residues. Losses at the gene ends were 7 bases for V and 12 bases for J; bases not matched to a gene: 7. Per germline, CDR1 SQVTM and CDR2 ANQGSEA. The CDR3: CSGRTGKNTF. The CDR3 region has the DNA TGCAGCGGCCGGACAGGGAAGAACACCTTC.

The chain employs TRBV29-1 and TRBJ1-5, with TRBD1 matching over 7 bases. The germline V gene encodes CDR1 SQVTM and CDR2 ANQGSEA. V lost 1 base and J lost 3; bases outside the gene matches: 15. The CDR3 extends over 18 amino acids. The CDR3 DNA reads as TGCAGCGTTGAAGCCCGCAGCGGGCGGACAGGCGCCAATCAGCCCCAGCATTTT. It yields the protein CSVEARSGRTGANQPQHF.

Points on this clonotype: This may be a read error: a much more frequent sequence differs by one nucleotide. The genes are TRBV9 and TRBJ2-5, with 7 bases identical to TRBD2. The CDR3 is 14 residues long. Germline V gives CDR1 SGDLS, CDR2 YYNGEE. The CDR3 sequence is CVSSEGGLQETQYF. As DNA, the CDR3 is TGTGTCAGCAGCGAGGGAGGGCTTCAAGAGACCCAGTACTTC.

A note on this clonotype: This may be a read error: a much more frequent sequence differs by one nucleotide. This is likely a read error, given that the CDR3 carries no conserved phenylalanine or tryptophan at its end. The chain joins TRBV29-1 to TRBJ2-7; 8 nucleotides match TRBD1. The CDR3 has 12 amino acids. Germline lookup yields CDR1 SQVTM and CDR2 ANQGSEA. V shed 6 bases and J 2 bases; nucleotides not matched to a gene: 3. The CDR3 sequence: CSVTGGTYEQYL. DNA for the CDR3: TGCAGCGTAACAGGGGGGACCTACGAGCAGTACCTC.

This rearrangement joins TRBV29-1 to TRBJ1-5; 7 positions agree with TRBD1. CDR3 length: 12 amino acids. V trimming: 3 bases; J trimming: 11 bases; junction bases outside the gene matches: 7. Germline CDR1 reads SQVTM; CDR2 reads ANQGSEA. This CDR3 is CSVEGQQETQHF. In nucleotides, the CDR3 is TGCAGCGTTGAGGGACAGCAAGAGACCCAGCATTTT.

This chain joins TRBV20-1 and TRBJ1-1; 8 bases fit TRBD1. The CDR3 spans 16 residues. Germline V gene sequence: CDR1 DFQATT, CDR2 SNEGSKA (reference sequence). V trimming: 0 bases; J trimming: 1 base; junction bases outside the gene matches: 7. CDR3 protein: CSARDPAGTGNTEAFF. In DNA, the CDR3 is TGCAGTGCTAGAGATCCGGCAGGGACAGGGAACACTGAAGCTTTCTTT.